This entry describes one T cell receptor (beta chain). This sample was included in a study of CD8 T cells in Susac syndrome. With random hexamers, about 0.45 to 1 ug RNA was reverse transcribed. TCRdb passed the immunoSEQ multiplex PCR reads through MiXCR, listing each CDR3 protein once. This sample has approximately 150,000 distinct CDR3 sequences; approximately 95% occur once, and the top ten carry over 0.09%. CDR1 and CDR2 from the germline V gene are MNHEY and SVGEGT. The CDR3 is made up of 11 amino acids. V was pared by 7 bases and J by 4 bases, with 5 bases between. The chain links TRBV6-2 or TRBV6-3 to TRBJ2-1; D remains unclear. The sample consisted of CD4+ T cells from PBMCs. The TCR was taken from a human donor with multiple sclerosis. The CDR3 region is CASTQYNEQFF. CDR3 DNA sequence: TGTGCCAGCACACAATACAATGAGCAGTTCTTC.